This T cell receptor (beta chain) was identified during a study of type 1 regulatory T cells. The wider study: This in vitro CD4 product, T-allo10, is enriched for Tr1 cells and alloantigen-specific.

The sample holds a few counts of this clonotype. What it binds is not known. TCRdb reprocessed the reads via MiXCR and lists one record per CDR3 protein. The sample holds about 62,000 distinct CDR3 sequences, approximately 60% seen once. General study points: Type 1 regulatory T cells had a more restricted TCR repertoire than non-type 1 regulatory T cells.

CDR3 length equals 13 residues. The V gene's germline CDR1 is SGHAT and CDR2 FQNNGV. V shed 3 bases and J shed 2 bases, with 7 bases lying between them. Material for sequencing was cultured non-Tr1 T cells, either the whole culture or a sorted T cell fraction (not recorded which). The gene calls are TRBV11-2 and TRBJ1-2; D not certain. The receptor was isolated from a human donor in good health. The CDR3 reads CASSLGRNYGYTF. In DNA, the CDR3 is TGTGCCAGCAGCTTGGGCAGGAACTATGGCTACACCTTC.